This is a list of T cell receptor beta chains from one sample in a study of neurological immune-mediated disorders. TCRdb re-called the 5' RACE reads with MiXCR, one entry per CDR3 protein. The sample includes tens of thousands of distinct CDR3 sequences, roughly 10% of them seen just once. The sequenced sample consisted of CD4+ T cells from blood. The receptors derive from a woman younger than 45 with HTLV-1-associated myelopathy (HAM/TSP). Each CDR3 is given with its conserved first and last residue. D genes are given only for firm matches. Some rows mark clone size as missing; the rest say once, few, many or name a class of expanded clone.

d_gene: NA
v_gene: TRBV20-1
abundance: medium-sized
j_gene: TRBJ2-1
CDR3aa: CSARPSYNEQFF
CDR3nt: TGCAGTGCTAGACCCAGCTACAATGAGCAGTTCTTC

d_gene: TRBD1
v_gene: TRBV5-1
abundance: NA
j_gene: TRBJ2-7
CDR3aa: CASSQGAYEQYF
CDR3nt: TGCGCCAGCTCTCAGGGGGCGTACGAGCAGTACTTC

d_gene: NA
v_gene: TRBV29-1
abundance: many
j_gene: TRBJ2-3
CDR3aa: CSVEGASQPDTQYF
CDR3nt: TGCAGCGTTGAAGGGGCTTCTCAGCCAGATACGCAGTATTTT

d_gene: NA
v_gene: TRBV7-2
abundance: many
j_gene: TRBJ2-7
CDR3aa: CASSFPGRNSYEQYF
CDR3nt: TGTGCCAGCAGCTTTCCGGGCCGCAACTCCTACGAGCAGTACTTC

d_gene: NA
v_gene: TRBV29-1
abundance: many
j_gene: TRBJ2-1
CDR3aa: CSVEDWRGPSSYNEQFF
CDR3nt: TGCAGCGTTGAAGATTGGAGGGGGCCGAGCTCCTACAATGAGCAGTTCTTC

d_gene: TRBD2
v_gene: TRBV12-3/TRBV12-4
abundance: many
j_gene: TRBJ2-1
CDR3aa: CASSRGTSDEQFF
CDR3nt: TGTGCCAGCAGTCGCGGGACTAGCGATGAGCAGTTCTTC

d_gene: NA
v_gene: TRBV20-1
abundance: many
j_gene: TRBJ2-7
CDR3aa: CSARKGGSYEQYF
CDR3nt: TGCAGTGCTAGAAAAGGTGGATCTTACGAGCAGTACTTC

d_gene: NA
v_gene: TRBV20-1
abundance: many
j_gene: TRBJ2-7
CDR3aa: CSARNKLSGLHGGEQYF
CDR3nt: TGCAGTGCTAGGAATAAGCTTAGCGGCTTACACGGGGGCGAGCAGTACTTC

d_gene: NA
v_gene: TRBV20-1
abundance: many
j_gene: TRBJ1-2
CDR3aa: CSARVGAGGYTF
CDR3nt: TGCAGTGCTAGAGTGGGGGCTGGCGGCTACACCTTC

d_gene: TRBD1
v_gene: TRBV3-1
abundance: many
j_gene: TRBJ1-4
CDR3aa: CASSQDPGYRGNEKLFF
CDR3nt: TGTGCCAGCAGCCAAGACCCTGGGTACAGGGGCAATGAAAAACTGTTTTTT

d_gene: TRBD1
v_gene: TRBV5-1
abundance: many
j_gene: TRBJ1-2
CDR3aa: CASSLDYRGVYGYTF
CDR3nt: TGCGCCAGCAGCTTGGACTACAGGGGAGTCTATGGCTACACCTTC

d_gene: NA
v_gene: TRBV2
abundance: many
j_gene: TRBJ1-5
CDR3aa: CASSVEGDSNQPQHF
CDR3nt: TGTGCCAGCAGTGTTGAGGGGGATAGCAATCAGCCCCAGCATTTT

d_gene: NA
v_gene: TRBV3-1
abundance: NA
j_gene: TRBJ1-3
CDR3aa: CASSQGGRSRNGNTIYF
CDR3nt: TGTGCCAGCAGCCAAGGTGGAAGATCCCGGAATGGAAACACCATATATTTT

d_gene: TRBD1
v_gene: TRBV5-1
abundance: many
j_gene: TRBJ1-2
CDR3aa: CASSFRQGSGGYTF
CDR3nt: TGCGCCAGCAGCTTCCGACAGGGATCGGGTGGCTACACCTTC

d_gene: NA
v_gene: TRBV11-2
abundance: NA
j_gene: TRBJ1-5
CDR3aa: CASSFYICSARYNSQGQPQHF
CDR3nt: NA

d_gene: NA
v_gene: TRBV7-8
abundance: few
j_gene: TRBJ2-7
CDR3aa: CASSLYSGDYEQYF
CDR3nt: TGTGCCAGCAGCTTATATTCAGGGGACTACGAGCAGTACTTC

d_gene: TRBD1
v_gene: TRBV10-3
abundance: many
j_gene: TRBJ1-1
CDR3aa: CASDSGTDNTEAFF
CDR3nt: TGTGCCAGCGACTCCGGGACAGATAACACTGAAGCTTTCTTT

d_gene: NA
v_gene: TRBV6-1
abundance: many
j_gene: TRBJ2-3
CDR3aa: CASSDTNTQYF
CDR3nt: TGTGCCAGCAGTGATACGAATACGCAGTATTTT

d_gene: NA
v_gene: TRBV7-2
abundance: NA
j_gene: TRBJ1-2
CDR3aa: CASSSGGAVGYGYTF
CDR3nt: TGTGCCAGCAGCTCCGGGGGTGCTGTGGGCTATGGCTACACCTTC

d_gene: NA
v_gene: TRBV7-9
abundance: NA
j_gene: TRBJ1-1
CDR3aa: CASSLPHANTEAFF
CDR3nt: TGTGCCAGCAGCTTACCCCACGCCAACACTGAAGCTTTCTTT

d_gene: NA
v_gene: TRBV7-2
abundance: many
j_gene: TRBJ2-1
CDR3aa: CASSPGTANEQFF
CDR3nt: TGTGCCAGCAGTCCGGGGACGGCCAATGAGCAGTTCTTC

d_gene: NA
v_gene: TRBV12-3/TRBV12-4
abundance: many
j_gene: TRBJ1-3
CDR3aa: CASSSGPTGSGNTIYF
CDR3nt: TGTGCCAGCAGCTCGGGCCCTACAGGGTCCGGAAACACCATATATTTT

d_gene: TRBD1
v_gene: TRBV10-3
abundance: many
j_gene: TRBJ2-3
CDR3aa: CAISNRGAGDTQYF
CDR3nt: TGTGCCATCAGTAACAGGGGGGCAGGGGATACGCAGTATTTT

d_gene: NA
v_gene: TRBV5-5
abundance: many
j_gene: TRBJ2-7
CDR3aa: CASSLWSSNEQYF
CDR3nt: TGTGCCAGCAGCTTGTGGTCGTCCAACGAGCAGTACTTC

d_gene: NA
v_gene: TRBV13
abundance: many
j_gene: TRBJ2-1
CDR3aa: CASSLTWDPSASYNEQFF
CDR3nt: TGTGCCAGCAGCTTAACCTGGGATCCGAGTGCCTCGTACAATGAGCAGTTCTTC

d_gene: TRBD1
v_gene: TRBV29-1
abundance: many
j_gene: TRBJ2-2
CDR3aa: CSVLPQGANTGELFF
CDR3nt: TGCAGCGTTTTACCCCAGGGGGCGAACACCGGGGAGCTGTTTTTT

d_gene: NA
v_gene: TRBV7-2
abundance: many
j_gene: TRBJ2-7
CDR3aa: CASSLQGFLNEQYF
CDR3nt: TGTGCCAGCAGCTTACAGGGGTTCTTGAACGAGCAGTACTTC

d_gene: NA
v_gene: TRBV7-9
abundance: many
j_gene: TRBJ1-4
CDR3aa: CASSLGPGTDEKLFF
CDR3nt: TGTGCCAGCAGCTTAGGGCCGGGTACGGATGAAAAACTGTTTTTT

d_gene: NA
v_gene: TRBV27
abundance: NA
j_gene: TRBJ1-5
CDR3aa: CASSLKGSSLSNQPQHF
CDR3nt: TGTGCCAGCAGTTTAAAGGGTAGCAGTCTCAGCAATCAGCCCCAGCATTTT

d_gene: NA
v_gene: TRBV5-1
abundance: NA
j_gene: TRBJ2-1
CDR3aa: CASSLVGPRGNEQFF
CDR3nt: TGCGCCAGCAGCTTGGTGGGACCCCGGGGCAATGAGCAGTTCTTC

d_gene: NA
v_gene: TRBV5-1
abundance: many
j_gene: TRBJ2-7
CDR3aa: CASSLGDASSYEQYF
CDR3nt: TGCGCCAGCAGCTTGGGGGACGCGAGCTCCTACGAGCAGTACTTC

d_gene: NA
v_gene: TRBV7-2
abundance: many
j_gene: TRBJ1-2
CDR3aa: CASSLDLGAGGYTF
CDR3nt: TGTGCCAGCAGCTTAGATTTAGGGGCGGGAGGCTACACCTTC

d_gene: TRBD2
v_gene: TRBV14
abundance: medium-sized
j_gene: TRBJ2-1
CDR3aa: CASSQDSGELREQFF
CDR3nt: TGTGCCAGCAGCCAAGATAGCGGGGAGCTTCGTGAGCAGTTCTTC

d_gene: TRBD1
v_gene: TRBV10-3
abundance: many
j_gene: TRBJ1-2
CDR3aa: CAISGGTGVNYGYTF
CDR3nt: TGTGCCATATCGGGCGGGACAGGGGTAAACTATGGCTACACCTTC

d_gene: NA
v_gene: TRBV5-1
abundance: many
j_gene: TRBJ2-2
CDR3aa: CASSVGDTGELFF
CDR3nt: TGCGCCAGCAGCGTCGGGGACACCGGGGAGCTGTTTTTT

d_gene: NA
v_gene: TRBV5-1
abundance: many
j_gene: TRBJ2-2
CDR3aa: CASSRSDIRNTGELFF
CDR3nt: TGCGCCAGCAGCCGGTCGGACATCAGGAACACCGGGGAGCTGTTTTTT

d_gene: NA
v_gene: TRBV6-5
abundance: many
j_gene: TRBJ1-3
CDR3aa: CASSYSQGSGNTIYF
CDR3nt: TGTGCCAGCAGTTACTCCCAGGGCTCTGGAAACACCATATATTTT

d_gene: NA
v_gene: TRBV14
abundance: many
j_gene: TRBJ2-7
CDR3aa: CASSQSFYEQYF
CDR3nt: TGTGCCAGCAGCCAGTCGTTTTACGAGCAGTACTTC

d_gene: TRBD1
v_gene: TRBV24-1
abundance: many
j_gene: TRBJ1-2
CDR3aa: CATSDSGQGRGYTF
CDR3nt: TGTGCCACCAGTGACTCGGGACAGGGACGAGGCTACACCTTC

d_gene: NA
v_gene: TRBV6-6
abundance: many
j_gene: TRBJ2-7
CDR3aa: CASSFQVSSYEQYF
CDR3nt: TGTGCCAGCAGTTTCCAGGTTAGCTCCTACGAGCAGTACTTC

d_gene: NA
v_gene: TRBV20-1
abundance: NA
j_gene: TRBJ2-5
CDR3aa: CSATLGKETQYF
CDR3nt: TGCAGTGCTACTCTGGGAAAGGAGACCCAGTACTTC

d_gene: TRBD2
v_gene: TRBV7-9
abundance: many
j_gene: TRBJ2-1
CDR3aa: CASSPRLAGGYNEQFF
CDR3nt: TGTGCCAGCAGCCCAAGACTAGCGGGGGGCTACAATGAGCAGTTCTTC

d_gene: NA
v_gene: TRBV24-1
abundance: many
j_gene: TRBJ1-5
CDR3aa: CATSDLFSNQPQHF
CDR3nt: TGTGCCACCAGTGATTTATTTAGCAATCAGCCCCAGCATTTT

d_gene: TRBD2
v_gene: TRBV5-1
abundance: NA
j_gene: TRBJ2-1
CDR3aa: CASSKGLAGTLDEQFF
CDR3nt: TGCGCCAGCAGCAAAGGACTAGCGGGGACTCTCGATGAGCAGTTCTTC

d_gene: NA
v_gene: TRBV25-1
abundance: many
j_gene: TRBJ2-7
CDR3aa: CASSEVPGYEQYF
CDR3nt: TGTGCCAGCAGTGAGGTCCCGGGATACGAGCAGTACTTC

d_gene: TRBD1
v_gene: TRBV7-2
abundance: many
j_gene: TRBJ1-6
CDR3aa: CASSFVGTGETHSPLHF
CDR3nt: TGTGCCAGCAGCTTCGTCGGGACAGGGGAAACCCATTCACCCCTCCACTTT

d_gene: NA
v_gene: TRBV6-5
abundance: many
j_gene: TRBJ1-6
CDR3aa: CASSYSRGDNSPLHF
CDR3nt: TGTGCCAGCAGTTACTCGAGGGGGGATAATTCACCCCTCCACTTT

d_gene: NA
v_gene: TRBV20-1
abundance: many
j_gene: TRBJ1-1
CDR3aa: CSALQFTNTEAFF
CDR3nt: TGCAGTGCTTTACAGTTCACAAACACTGAAGCTTTCTTT

d_gene: NA
v_gene: TRBV2
abundance: many
j_gene: TRBJ1-2
CDR3aa: CASRPRAGYTF
CDR3nt: TGTGCCAGCCGCCCCAGGGCTGGCTACACCTTC

d_gene: TRBD1
v_gene: TRBV10-3
abundance: many
j_gene: TRBJ1-6
CDR3aa: CAIMAGGSYNSPLHF
CDR3nt: TGTGCCATCATGGCAGGGGGCTCCTATAATTCACCCCTCCACTTT